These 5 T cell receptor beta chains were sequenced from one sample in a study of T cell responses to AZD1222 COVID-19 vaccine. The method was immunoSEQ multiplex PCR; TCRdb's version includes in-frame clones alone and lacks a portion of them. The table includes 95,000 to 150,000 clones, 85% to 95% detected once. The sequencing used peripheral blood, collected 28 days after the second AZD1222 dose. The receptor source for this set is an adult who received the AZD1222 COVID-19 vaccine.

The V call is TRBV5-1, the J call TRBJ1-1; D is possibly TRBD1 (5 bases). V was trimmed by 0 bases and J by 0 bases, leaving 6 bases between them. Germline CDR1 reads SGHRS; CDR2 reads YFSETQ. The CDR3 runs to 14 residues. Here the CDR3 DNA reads TGCGCCAGCAGCTTGGTGGGACTGAACACTGAAGCTTTCTTT. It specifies CASSLVGLNTEAFF.

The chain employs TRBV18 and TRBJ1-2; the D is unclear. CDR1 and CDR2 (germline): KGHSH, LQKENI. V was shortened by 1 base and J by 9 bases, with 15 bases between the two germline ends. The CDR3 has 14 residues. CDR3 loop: CASSPLEAAGSYTF. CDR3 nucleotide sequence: TGTGCCAGCTCACCACTGGAGGCCGCCGGTAGCTACACCTTC.

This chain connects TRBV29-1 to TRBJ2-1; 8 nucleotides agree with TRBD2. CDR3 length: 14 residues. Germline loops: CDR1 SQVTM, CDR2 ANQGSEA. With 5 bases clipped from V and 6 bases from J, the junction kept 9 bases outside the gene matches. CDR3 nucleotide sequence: TGCAGCGTTACCCTGGGTGGGACTAGCAATGAGCAGTTCTTC. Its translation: CSVTLGGTSNEQFF.

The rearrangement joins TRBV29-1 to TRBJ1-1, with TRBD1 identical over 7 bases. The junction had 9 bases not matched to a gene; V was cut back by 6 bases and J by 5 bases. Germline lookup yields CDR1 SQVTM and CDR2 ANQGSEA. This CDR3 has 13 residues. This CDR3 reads CSVGRPGGTEAFF. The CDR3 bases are TGCAGCGTAGGACGGCCAGGGGGTACTGAAGCTTTCTTT. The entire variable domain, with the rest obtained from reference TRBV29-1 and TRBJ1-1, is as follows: SAVISQKPSRDICQRGTSLTIQCQVDSQVTMMFWYRQQPGQSLTLIATANQGSEATYESGFVIDKFPISRPNLTFSTLTVSNMSPEDSSIYLCSVGRPGGTEAFFGQGTRLTVV.

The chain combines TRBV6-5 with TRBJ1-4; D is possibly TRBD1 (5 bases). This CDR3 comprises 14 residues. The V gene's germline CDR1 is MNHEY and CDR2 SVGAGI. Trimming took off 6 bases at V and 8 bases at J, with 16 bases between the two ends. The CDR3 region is CASSPTWGGEKLFF. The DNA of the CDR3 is TGTGCCAGCAGCCCGACATGGGGGGGGGAAAAACTGTTTTTT.